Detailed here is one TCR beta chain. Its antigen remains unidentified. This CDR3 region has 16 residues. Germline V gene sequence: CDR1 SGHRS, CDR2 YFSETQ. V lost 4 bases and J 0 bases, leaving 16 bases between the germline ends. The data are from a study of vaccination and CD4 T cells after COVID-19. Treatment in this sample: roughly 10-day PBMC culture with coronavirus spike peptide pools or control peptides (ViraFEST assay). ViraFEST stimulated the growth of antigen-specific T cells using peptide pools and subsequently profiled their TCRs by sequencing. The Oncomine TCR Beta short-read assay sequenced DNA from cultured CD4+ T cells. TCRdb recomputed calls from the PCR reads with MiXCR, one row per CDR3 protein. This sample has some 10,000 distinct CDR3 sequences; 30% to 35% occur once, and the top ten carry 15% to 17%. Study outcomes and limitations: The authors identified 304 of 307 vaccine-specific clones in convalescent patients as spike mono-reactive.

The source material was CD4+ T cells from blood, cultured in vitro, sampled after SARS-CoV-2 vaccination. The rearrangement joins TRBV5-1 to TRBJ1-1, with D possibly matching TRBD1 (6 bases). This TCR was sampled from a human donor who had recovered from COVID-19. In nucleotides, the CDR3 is TGCGCCAGCAGCCAGAGGGGAGGGGGGATGAACACTGAAGCTTTCTTT. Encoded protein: CASSQRGGGMNTEAFF.